This T cell receptor beta chain was profiled in a study of CD8+ T cells in alopecia areata (dated by TCRdb to 2017 to 2018). For the wider study: Treated patients were enrolled in an open-label pilot trial of oral tofacitinib, 5 to 10 mg twice daily, for moderate-to-severe alopecia areata. Tofacitinib was given for 6 to 18 months, followed by 6 months of follow-up off drug to assess delayed response and recurrence. In treated patients, disease severity was measured using the SALT score, which gives the percentage of scalp surface area affected. The study used high-throughput TCRbeta sequencing to examine T cell clonal expansion in alopecia areata, in both the C3H/HeJ mouse model and human patients. In humans, TCRbeta sequencing was performed on scalp tissue and on sorted CD4+ and CD8+ peripheral blood T cells from healthy controls and from patients with patchy or totalis/universalis alopecia areata. Patients on tofacitinib were biopsied at baseline and after 4 and 24 weeks of treatment, and several of the patients also had a later scalp biopsy. Clonality in the scalp was compared among normal scalp (n=4), patchy alopecia areata scalp (n=8), and alopecia totalis/universalis scalp (n=8). RNA was extracted with the PAXgene miRNA kit for fixed scalp, the miRNeasy kit for PBMCs, and the RNeasy kit for mouse skin. TCRbeta CDR3 regions were amplified by immunoSEQ multiplex PCR using 35 Vbeta forward and 13 Jbeta reverse primers.

On the study overall, not on this receptor specifically: Because the treated cohort was small and included a single nonresponder, larger studies are needed to assess links between baseline CD8+ expansion and response. Shared TCR sequences between patients were less evident than in mice, which may be partly attributable to HLA diversity in the patient population. During tofacitinib treatment, many expanded lesional clones remained in scalp and blood, and this persistence may partly explain relapse after treatment is stopped. Higher clonality and more expanded CD8+ clones were observed in lesional scalp than in normal scalp, particularly in alopecia totalis/universalis, a finding suggestive of antigenic drive. Unlike mouse skin, which is dominated by gammadelta T cells, normal human skin has resident alphabeta T cells that are also sequenced, and this complicates analysis of the scalp TCR repertoire. With tofacitinib, both scalp clonality and the number of expanded CD8+ clones among the top 100 scalp clones went down significantly.

According to the study, the label for this sample's treatment or condition signals: oral pan-JAK inhibitor, 5-10 mg twice daily. Peripheral blood and lesional scalp punch biopsies were obtained from patients with alopecia areata. PBMCs were isolated by density centrifugation and stained for CD3, CD4 and CD8, after which CD4+ and CD8+ T cells were sorted on a FACSAria. This clone was recorded a few times. Its antigen target is currently unknown. Base quality data are lacking; no much larger clone is found one base away. The library relied on the immunoSEQ multiplex PCR assay. To provide template for TCR sequencing, every sample had RNA extracted and reverse transcribed into cDNA. SuperScript III was used for first-strand cDNA synthesis, primed with a 2:1 mix of oligo-dT and random hexamers. Amplification bias was assessed with a synthetic immune receptor repertoire, and residual bias was removed computationally. In the source study's methods: Raw reads were preprocessed to remove errors, and CDR3 was defined by IMGT conventions from the conserved cysteine to phenylalanine. Clonality was calculated as 1 minus Shannon entropy normalized by log2 of the number of productive unique TCRs. Scalp TCRbeta sequences were cross-referenced with sorted blood CD4 and CD8 repertoires so that the CD4 or CD8 identity of scalp clones could be inferred. TCRdb holds this immuneACCESS table with in-frame rearrangements only. Some clones are missing; in checked studies, unresolved V genes explain under half, and the rest has no known cause. The V and J calls and clone size were taken over from that table, and D and trimming were inferred from the DNA. The sample table contains some 150,000 clones; only one count was recorded for about 54% of them. Under 20% of the sample is in the top ten clones.

After removal of 0 bases from V and 0 bases from J, the junction retains 1 base not matched to a gene. The CDR3, from cysteine to phenylalanine, totals 15 residues. The sequence is cut down to CDR3 DNA, 45 bases in frame from base 1. This sample comprised CD4+ T cells sorted from blood, obtained at approximately week 60, from a patient treated with tofacitinib. The source of this sequence is a human donor with alopecia areata. This receptor chain uses TRBV23-1 and TRBJ1-1, and 7 junctional nucleotides match TRBD1. TRBV23-1 falls under the ORF class, with uncertain function. Here the CDR3 is given as CASSQSGTVNTEAFF. The nucleotide sequence reads as follows: TGCGCCAGCAGTCAATCCGGGACAGTGAACACTGAAGCTTTCTTT.